The 20 T cell receptor beta chains below come from one sample, sequenced in a study of T cells in localized non-small cell lung cancer. Clones were read by immunoSEQ multiplex PCR, and TCRdb kept only the in-frame ones, dropping some. Of roughly 14,000 clones in the sample, about 80% are singletons; the top ten hold approximately 3.7%. This sample comprised peripheral blood, obtained before any cancer treatment. The receptors here all came from a female donor over 55 with stage I squamous cell lung carcinoma.

The chain couples TRBV13 to TRBJ2-7, with a weak D call TRBD1 (5 bases). This CDR3 spans 13 amino acids. V lost 5 bases to trimming and J lost 3 bases, with 11 bases between them. The V gene's germline CDR1 is PRHDT and CDR2 FYEKMQ (reference sequence). The DNA for the CDR3 is TGTGCCAGCAGCCTTATAGGGGTCTACGAGCAGTACTTC. This gives the protein CASSLIGVYEQYF. Together with reference TRBV13 and TRBJ2-7, the CDR3 gives the full variable domain: AAGVIQSPRHLIKEKRETATLKCYPIPRHDTVYWYQQGPGQDPQFLISFYEKMQSDKGSIPDRFSAQQFSDYHSELNMSSLELGDSALYFCASSLIGVYEQYFGPGTRLTVT.

The V and J genes are TRBV19 and TRBJ2-4; 7 bases map to TRBD1. From germline, CDR1 is LNHDA and CDR2 SQIVND (reference sequence). Trimming at V came to 6 bases and at J to 10 bases, leaving 6 bases not matched to a gene. The CDR3 consists of 12 residues. The CDR3 sequence: CASSHGTEIQYF. The DNA for the CDR3 is TGTGCCAGTAGCCACGGGACAGAGATTCAGTACTTC.

With respect to this clone: A junction boundary mismatches the germline segment, possibly from a read error. The rearrangement links TRBV4-1 to TRBJ2-4; D remains ambiguous. Germline V CDR1 and CDR2: MGHRA, YSYEKL. The CDR3 sequence is 12 residues long. CDR3 residues: CASSQGTGPTQF. In DNA, the CDR3 is TGCGCCAGCAGCCAAGGTACCGGGCCTACCCAATTC.

This sequence joins TRBV7-2 and TRBJ2-3; perhaps TRBD2 as D (5 bases). This CDR3 is built from 14 residues. Trimming left V 5 bases short and J 6 bases short, with 15 bases between. Germline V gene sequence: CDR1 SGHTA, CDR2 FQGNSA. CDR3 nucleotides: TGTGCCAGCAGCCCCCTCCCCGGGGTGGATACGCAGTATTTT. Its translation is CASSPLPGVDTQYF. Together with reference TRBV7-2 and TRBJ2-3, the CDR3 gives the full variable domain: GAGVSQSPSNKVTEKGKDVELRCDPISGHTALYWYRQSLGQGLEFLIYFQGNSAPDKSGLPSDRFSAERTGGSVSTLTIQRTQQEDSAVYLCASSPLPGVDTQYFGPGTRLTVL.

The V and J genes are TRBV30 and TRBJ1-2, with D tentatively TRBD1 (6 bases). CDR3 size: 11 residues. Germline V gene data show CDR1 as GTSNPN and CDR2 as SVGIG (reference sequence). V was pared by 2 bases and J by 8 bases, with 9 bases between. The CDR3 bases are TGTGCCTGGAGTTGGCAGGGGGGCTACACCTTC. Encoded protein: CAWSWQGGYTF. The full variable domain, in which reference TRBV30 and TRBJ1-2 provide the parts outside the CDR3, is SQTIHQWPATLVQPVGSPLSLECTVEGTSNPNLYWYRQAAGRGLQLLFYSVGIGQISSEVPQNLSASRPQDRQFILSSKKLLLSDSGFYLCAWSWQGGYTFGSGTRLTVV.

The chain joins TRBV7-3 to TRBJ2-1, with TRBD2 identical over 10 bases. V lost 5 bases and J lost 9; bases outside the gene matches: 10. The germline V gene has CDR1 SGHTA and CDR2 FQGTGA. This CDR3 contains 15 residues. Here the CDR3 reads CASSLPQRGGGEQFF. CDR3 DNA: TGTGCCAGCAGCCTCCCCCAGCGGGGGGGTGGTGAGCAGTTCTTC. The whole variable domain, filled in from reference TRBV7-3 and TRBJ2-1, reads GAGVSQTPSNKVTEKGKYVELRCDPISGHTALYWYRQSLGQGPEFLIYFQGTGAADDSGLPNDRFFAVRPEGSVSTLKIQRTERGDSAVYLCASSLPQRGGGEQFFGPGTRLTVL.

The chain joins TRBV19 to TRBJ1-1; TRBD1 aligns across 7 bases. CDR1 LNHDA and CDR2 SQIVND come from the germline V gene (reference sequence). The CDR3 is made up of 13 amino acids. Losses at the gene ends were 9 bases for V and 4 bases for J; bases not matched to a gene: 8. The CDR3 nucleotides are TGTGCCAGCCAACAGGGGATGAGCACTGAAGCTTTCTTT. Its protein product is CASQQGMSTEAFF.

The chain links TRBV5-5 to TRBJ1-3, with unresolved D. Germline CDR1 reads SGHKS; CDR2 reads YYEKEE (reference sequence). The CDR3 runs to 14 residues. V was shortened by 4 bases and J by 6 bases, with 14 bases between the two germline ends. CDR3: CASSRVVGENTIYF. The DNA of the CDR3 is TGTGCCAGCAGCCGAGTCGTAGGAGAAAACACCATATATTTT.

The table lists this clone with a few counts. As DNA, the CDR3 is TGTGCCAGCAGCGCTAGTTGGGGGGGGTTCAGGTCTGGAAACACCATATATTTT. Translated, it gives CASSASWGGFRSGNTIYF. The chain has TRBV2 and TRBJ1-3; the D gene is possibly TRBD1 (5 bases). The CDR3 has 18 amino acids. With 6 bases removed from V and 1 base from J, the gap between germline ends came to 22 bases. Germline values: CDR1 SNHLY, CDR2 FYNNEI.

This clone came up a few times. This chain connects TRBV7-2 to TRBJ1-2; no clear D. Germline V CDR1 and CDR2: SGHTA, FQGNSA. V shed 1 base and J shed 11 bases, with 14 bases lying between them. The CDR3 has 13 residues. CDR3 loop: CASSLDYSRGYTF. The CDR3 region has the DNA TGTGCCAGCAGCTTAGACTACAGCAGAGGTTACACCTTC.

This clone was counted a few times. This chain uses TRBV7-6 with TRBJ1-6; D is uncertain. This CDR3 is built from 12 residues. Germline CDR1 and CDR2: SGHVS and FNYEAQ. Trimming removed 8 bases at V and 4 bases at J, with 6 bases between. DNA for the CDR3: TGTGCCAGCCGGGCTTATAATTCACCCCTCCACTTT. This gives the protein CASRAYNSPLHF.

The rearrangement joins TRBV15 to TRBJ1-4; a weak D match, TRBD1 (5 bases). Trimming removed 2 bases at V and 11 bases at J, with 12 bases between. The CDR3 contains 13 residues. Germline values: CDR1 LNHNV, CDR2 YYDKDF (reference sequence). The CDR3 loop reads CATSRTRDAKLFF. DNA for the CDR3: TGTGCCACCAGCAGAACCCGGGACGCTAAACTGTTTTTT.

The chain is built from TRBV29-1 and TRBJ2-3, with TRBD2 as a possible D gene (5 bases). The CDR3 contains 12 residues. Germline-derived CDR1 and CDR2 are SQVTM and ANQGSEA. Trimming shortened V by 3 bases and J by 1 base, and 5 bases separated the two germline ends. In nucleotides, the CDR3 is TGCAGCGTTGACGGGGGCACAGATACGCAGTATTTT. Its translation is CSVDGGTDTQYF.

The chain recombines TRBV5-6 with TRBJ1-1, with 9 bases matching TRBD1. Germline CDR1 and CDR2: SGHDT and YYEEEE. The junction had 10 bases not matched to a gene; V was cut back by 4 bases and J by 0 bases. The CDR3 length is 17 residues. CDR3 residues: CASSHPTGGIMNTEAFF. The CDR3 bases are TGTGCCAGCAGCCACCCGACAGGGGGAATAATGAACACTGAAGCTTTCTTT.

The chain couples TRBV19 to TRBJ1-1; 7 nucleotides match TRBD1. The CDR3 has 13 residues. Germline trimming cut 7 bases from V and 3 bases from J; bases unmatched to any gene: 5. CDR1 is LNHDA and CDR2 is SQIVND in the germline V gene (reference sequence). The CDR3 here is CASNDRVYTEAFF. DNA for the CDR3: TGTGCCAGTAACGACAGGGTTTACACTGAAGCTTTCTTT.

The chain is built from TRBV10-1 and TRBJ2-2; 7 nucleotides line up with TRBD1. CDR1 WNHNN and CDR2 SYGVQD come from the germline V gene (reference sequence). The CDR3 contains 15 residues. Trimming cost V 11 bases and J 2 bases; bases outside gene matches: 11. The chain's CDR3 is CAVTRDRLNTGELFF. In DNA form, the CDR3 reads TGCGCCGTCACCCGGGACAGACTAAACACCGGGGAGCTGTTTTTT.

The chain employs TRBV19 and TRBJ2-7, with 7 bases that match TRBD1. The CDR3 spans 14 residues. V was clipped by 5 bases and J by 0 bases; unmatched bases: 4. Germline loops: CDR1 LNHDA, CDR2 SQIVND (reference sequence). The CDR3 loop is CASSPGTASYEQYF. In DNA form, the CDR3 reads TGTGCCAGTAGTCCAGGGACAGCCTCCTACGAGCAGTACTTC.

The CDR3 protein is CASSQDEGDQPQHF. The CDR3 DNA reads as TGTGCCAGCAGCCAAGATGAGGGGGATCAGCCCCAGCATTTT. The genes are TRBV4-2 and TRBJ1-5, with D tentatively TRBD1 (6 bases). Trimming shortened V by 0 bases and J by 5 bases, and 8 bases separated the two germline ends. Germline V gives CDR1 LGHNA, CDR2 YNFKEQ. The CDR3 length is 14 residues.

The V gene is TRBV11-3, the J gene TRBJ2-2; D might be TRBD2 (6 bases). Germline CDR1 SGHNT, CDR2 YENEEA. Trimming pared 2 bases from V and 4 bases from J, leaving 11 bases between. The CDR3 sequence is 15 residues long. This CDR3 reads CASSLTWGGTGELFF. DNA for the CDR3: TGTGCCAGCAGCTTAACCTGGGGAGGCACCGGGGAGCTGTTTTTT.

The rearrangement joins TRBV6-6 to TRBJ2-2; D is undetermined. The CDR3 consists of 16 residues. Trimming took 5 bases from V and 1 from J, leaving 14 bases between them. Germline CDR1 is MNHNY and CDR2 is SVGAGI (reference sequence). CDR3 coding DNA: TGTGCCAGCAGTCGCAGTAACCTTCTGAACACCGGGGAGCTGTTTTTT. It is translated as CASSRSNLLNTGELFF.